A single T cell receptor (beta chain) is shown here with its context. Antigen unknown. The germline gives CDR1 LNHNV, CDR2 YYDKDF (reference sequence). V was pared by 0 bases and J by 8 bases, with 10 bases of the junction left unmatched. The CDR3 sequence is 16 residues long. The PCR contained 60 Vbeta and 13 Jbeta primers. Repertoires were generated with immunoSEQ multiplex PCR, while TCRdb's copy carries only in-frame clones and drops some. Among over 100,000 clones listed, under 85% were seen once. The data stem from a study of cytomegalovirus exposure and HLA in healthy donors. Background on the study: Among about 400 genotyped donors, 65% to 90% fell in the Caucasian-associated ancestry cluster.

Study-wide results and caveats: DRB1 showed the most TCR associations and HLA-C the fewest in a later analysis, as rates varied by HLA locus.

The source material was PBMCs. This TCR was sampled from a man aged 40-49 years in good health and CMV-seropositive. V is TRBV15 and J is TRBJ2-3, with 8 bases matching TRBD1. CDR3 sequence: CATSREADRVTFTQYF. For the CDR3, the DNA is TGTGCCACCAGCAGAGAAGCGGACAGGGTGACTTTTACGCAGTATTTT.